Listed here are 21 T cell receptor beta chains from one sample, sequenced in a study of stem cell transplantation in POMP-related autoinflammatory disease. Sequencing used immunoSEQ multiplex PCR; TCRdb keeps in-frame clones, though not all of them. The data show more than 20,000 clones, more than 75% seen once. The input for sequencing was CD4+ T cells from PBMCs, taken before stem cell transplantation. These TCRs come from a human donor with POMP-related autoinflammation and immune dysregulation (PRAID).

This chain connects TRBV14 to TRBJ1-5; a possible D gene is TRBD1 (5 bases). Trimming shortened V by 0 bases and J by 2 bases, and 8 bases separated the two germline ends. CDR1 is SGHDN, CDR2 FVKESK, per germline. The CDR3 runs 15 residues. The CDR3 sequence: CASSQDLGGNQPQHF. CDR3 coding DNA: TGTGCCAGCAGCCAAGACCTGGGGGGCAATCAGCCCCAGCATTTT.

This sequence joins TRBV6-1 and TRBJ2-7; D might be TRBD1 (6 bases). This CDR3 has 13 amino acids. V lost 11 bases and J lost 2, with 16 bases in between. Germline loops: CDR1 MNHNS, CDR2 SASEGT. CDR3 nucleotide sequence: TGTGCCTCGACCCCAGGGGACCCCTACGAGCAGTACTTC. This encodes CASTPGDPYEQYF.

This clone has only one observation. The chain combines TRBV5-1 with TRBJ1-2; a possible D gene is TRBD1 (6 bases). CDR3 length: 14 residues. The V gene's germline CDR1 is SGHRS and CDR2 YFSETQ. Trimming removed 1 base at V and 0 bases at J, with 7 bases between. CDR3 protein: CASSLTGTNYGYTF. For the CDR3, the DNA is TGCGCCAGCAGCTTGACAGGGACTAACTATGGCTACACCTTC.

In the case of this clone: The junction departs from germline at one end; a sequencing error may be responsible. This rearrangement joins TRBV6-5 to TRBJ1-2; possibly TRBD1 for D (5 bases). The germline V gene has CDR1 MNHEY and CDR2 SVGAGI. The CDR3 spans 15 residues. CDR3 in amino acids: CASIDRSRAWRGYTF. In DNA form, the CDR3 reads TGTGCGAGCATAGACCGTTCCAGGGCCTGGCGAGGCTACACCTTC.

The chain employs TRBV11-2 and TRBJ1-3, with D uncertain. Germline V gives CDR1 SGHAT, CDR2 FQNNGV. The CDR3 consists of 17 residues. V was shortened by 1 base and J by 0 bases, with 13 bases between the two germline ends. The CDR3 nucleotides read TGTGCCAGCAGCTTAGTTGGGGTTCCCGTCTCTGGAAACACCATATATTTT. Translated: CASSLVGVPVSGNTIYF.

The CDR3 is CAGGDFPSTDTQYF. In DNA, the CDR3 is TGTGCCGGGGGGGACTTTCCTAGCACAGATACGCAGTATTTT. The J gene is TRBJ2-3, the V gene TRBV30; TRBD2 matches 7 bases. Per the germline V gene, CDR1 is GTSNPN and CDR2 is SVGIG (reference sequence). CDR3 length: 14 amino acids. The ends lost 8 bases at V and 0 bases at J; junction bases unmatched: 8.

The chain uses TRBV7-8 and TRBJ2-4, with D perhaps TRBD1 or TRBD2 (5 bases each). Deletions cut 3 bases from V and 0 bases from J, with 9 bases between. In germline, CDR1 is SGHVS, CDR2 FQNEAQ. CDR3 size: 15 residues. As DNA, the CDR3 is TGTGCCAGCAGCTTGGGGGTTCTAGCCAAAAACATTCAGTACTTC. It specifies CASSLGVLAKNIQYF.

The rearrangement links TRBV19 to TRBJ2-5; 8 bases are a match to TRBD1. The CDR3 loop spans 16 amino acids. Germline trimming cut 4 bases from V and 1 base from J; bases unmatched to any gene: 8. Germline values: CDR1 LNHDA, CDR2 SQIVND (reference sequence). CDR3 sequence: CASSNSGGPFQETQYF. DNA for the CDR3: TGTGCCAGTAGTAATTCAGGGGGCCCGTTCCAAGAGACCCAGTACTTC.

The chain joins TRBV15 to TRBJ1-3; D is ambiguous. Trimming pared 3 bases from V and 0 bases from J, leaving 18 bases between. The CDR3 is made up of 18 amino acids. Germline assignment: CDR1 LNHNV and CDR2 YYDKDF (reference sequence). CDR3: CATSRENYEQSSGNTIYF. The CDR3 bases are TGTGCCACCAGCAGGGAGAACTATGAACAGAGCTCTGGAAACACCATATATTTT.

The chain combines TRBV27 with TRBJ2-5; TRBD1 might be the D (5 bases). Germline V gives CDR1 MNHEY, CDR2 SMNVEV (reference sequence). CDR3 size: 14 residues. V lost 2 bases and J lost 5, with 12 bases in between. The CDR3 nucleotides are TGTGCCAGCAGTTTAAAGGGGTATCGGGAGACCCAGTACTTC. This encodes CASSLKGYRETQYF.

The chain is built from TRBV7-6 and TRBJ2-5, with TRBD1 identical over 9 bases. The J call may be in error: the DNA end matches TRBJ2-7 better. The CDR3 sequence is 15 residues long. Germline assignment: CDR1 SGHVS and CDR2 FNYEAQ. CDR3 nucleotide sequence: TGTGCCAGCAGCTCTGGACAGGGGAGCTCCTACGAGCAGTACTTC. The encoded protein is CASSSGQGSSYEQYF.

The gene calls are TRBV5-1 and TRBJ2-3, with D uncertain. This CDR3 comprises 14 residues. The germline CDR1 and CDR2 sequences are SGHRS and YFSETQ. Trimming cost V 2 bases and J 3 bases, with 10 bases left between them. The CDR3 DNA sequence: TGCGCCAGCAGCTTCCACCAAATAACAGATACGCAGTATTTT. The encoded protein is CASSFHQITDTQYF. Full variable domain (rest looked up from reference TRBV5-1 and TRBJ2-3): KAGVTQTPRYLIKTRGQQVTLSCSPISGHRSVSWYQQTPGQGLQFLFEYFSETQRNKGNFPGRFSGRQFSNSRSEMNVSTLELGDSALYLCASSFHQITDTQYFGPGTRLTVL.

In this sample, this clone turned up once. This chain connects TRBV2 to TRBJ2-7, with D perhaps TRBD1 (5 bases). CDR3 length equals 14 residues. Trimming stripped 3 bases from V and 7 bases from J, with 16 bases between. CDR1 and CDR2 (germline): SNHLY, FYNNEI. This CDR3 reads CASSERQSLGEQYF. CDR3 DNA sequence: TGTGCCAGCAGTGAGAGACAGTCTTTAGGGGAGCAGTACTTC.

V is TRBV6-1 and J is TRBJ1-5, with unresolved D. There are 12 residues in the CDR3. Between the trimmed V and J ends, which lost 0 bases and 7 bases, there was a span of 4 bases. Looked up from germline, CDR1 is MNHNS and CDR2 is SASEGT. DNA for the CDR3: TGTGCCAGCAGTGAAGCAGGGCAGCCCCAGCATTTT. It specifies CASSEAGQPQHF.

This clone was seen once. The CDR3 DNA is TGTGCCAGCCACGCCAGCGGGGTCTACGAGCAGTACTTC. It translates to CASHASGVYEQYF. This chain joins TRBV6-1 and TRBJ2-7; TRBD2 agrees at 7 bases. Losses at the gene ends were 8 bases for V and 3 bases for J; bases not matched to a gene: 7. This CDR3 has 13 residues. The germline V gene has CDR1 MNHNS and CDR2 SASEGT.

V and J are TRBV10-3 and TRBJ1-6; 9 positions agree with TRBD1. This CDR3 region has 14 residues. Germline loops: CDR1 ENHRY, CDR2 SYGVKD. V lost 4 bases, J lost 10 bases, and 5 bases stayed unmatched. The CDR3 loop is CAISGLDRGSPLHF. The CDR3, as DNA: TGTGCCATCAGTGGACTGGACAGGGGCTCACCCCTCCACTTT.

The J gene is TRBJ2-3, the V gene TRBV7-9, with D possibly matching TRBD2 (5 bases). The CDR3 spans 14 residues. The V end was cut by 5 bases, the J end by 14 bases, with 23 bases between. Germline V gene sequence: CDR1 SEHNR, CDR2 FQNEAQ (reference sequence). CDR3 sequence reads: CASSDTRRDRRGYF. The CDR3 DNA is TGTGCCAGCAGCGATACCCGACGCGACCGACGGGGGTATTTT.

The rearrangement uses TRBV5-1 and TRBJ1-5; D is unresolved. The CDR3 length is 16 residues. Germline CDR1 is SGHRS and CDR2 is YFSETQ. The V end lost 3 bases, the J end lost 0 bases, and 13 bases lay between the germline ends. The CDR3 DNA reads TGCGCCAGCAGCTGGGGTCCGGGCCCTAGCAATCAGCCCCAGCATTTT. This encodes CASSWGPGPSNQPQHF.

The chain carries TRBV2 and TRBJ2-3, with 9 bases matching TRBD1. With V trimmed by 6 bases and J by 5 bases, 9 bases remained unmatched. The CDR3 contains 15 residues. Germline V gene lookup returns CDR1 SNHLY and CDR2 FYNNEI. The CDR3 is CASRQQGARGDTQYF. CDR3 DNA sequence: TGTGCCAGCAGGCAACAGGGGGCGCGGGGAGATACGCAGTATTTT. The entire variable domain, with the rest obtained from reference TRBV2 and TRBJ2-3, is as follows: EPEVTQTPSHQVTQMGQEVILRCVPISNHLYFYWYRQILGQKVEFLVSFYNNEISEKSEIFDDQFSVERPDGSNFTLKIRSTKLEDSAMYFCASRQQGARGDTQYFGPGTRLTVL.

The V call is TRBV4-1, the J call TRBJ1-1; D might be TRBD1 (5 bases). CDR1 and CDR2 from the germline V gene are MGHRA and YSYEKL. Trimming removed 2 bases from V and 1 base from J, with 8 bases in between. The CDR3 covers 14 residues. CDR3 DNA: TGCGCCAGCAGCCAACTTGGGGCGAACACTGAAGCTTTCTTT. This codes for CASSQLGANTEAFF.

V usage is TRBV5-1 and J usage is TRBJ1-1; possible D gene TRBD1, 5 bases. The V gene's germline CDR1 is SGHRS and CDR2 YFSETQ. CDR3 length: 16 residues. Between the trimmed V and J ends, which lost 4 bases and 5 bases, there was a span of 21 bases. CDR3 residues: CASSLQQAPTGTEAFF. The CDR3 DNA follows: TGCGCCAGCAGCCTGCAACAGGCCCCGACGGGGACTGAAGCTTTCTTT.